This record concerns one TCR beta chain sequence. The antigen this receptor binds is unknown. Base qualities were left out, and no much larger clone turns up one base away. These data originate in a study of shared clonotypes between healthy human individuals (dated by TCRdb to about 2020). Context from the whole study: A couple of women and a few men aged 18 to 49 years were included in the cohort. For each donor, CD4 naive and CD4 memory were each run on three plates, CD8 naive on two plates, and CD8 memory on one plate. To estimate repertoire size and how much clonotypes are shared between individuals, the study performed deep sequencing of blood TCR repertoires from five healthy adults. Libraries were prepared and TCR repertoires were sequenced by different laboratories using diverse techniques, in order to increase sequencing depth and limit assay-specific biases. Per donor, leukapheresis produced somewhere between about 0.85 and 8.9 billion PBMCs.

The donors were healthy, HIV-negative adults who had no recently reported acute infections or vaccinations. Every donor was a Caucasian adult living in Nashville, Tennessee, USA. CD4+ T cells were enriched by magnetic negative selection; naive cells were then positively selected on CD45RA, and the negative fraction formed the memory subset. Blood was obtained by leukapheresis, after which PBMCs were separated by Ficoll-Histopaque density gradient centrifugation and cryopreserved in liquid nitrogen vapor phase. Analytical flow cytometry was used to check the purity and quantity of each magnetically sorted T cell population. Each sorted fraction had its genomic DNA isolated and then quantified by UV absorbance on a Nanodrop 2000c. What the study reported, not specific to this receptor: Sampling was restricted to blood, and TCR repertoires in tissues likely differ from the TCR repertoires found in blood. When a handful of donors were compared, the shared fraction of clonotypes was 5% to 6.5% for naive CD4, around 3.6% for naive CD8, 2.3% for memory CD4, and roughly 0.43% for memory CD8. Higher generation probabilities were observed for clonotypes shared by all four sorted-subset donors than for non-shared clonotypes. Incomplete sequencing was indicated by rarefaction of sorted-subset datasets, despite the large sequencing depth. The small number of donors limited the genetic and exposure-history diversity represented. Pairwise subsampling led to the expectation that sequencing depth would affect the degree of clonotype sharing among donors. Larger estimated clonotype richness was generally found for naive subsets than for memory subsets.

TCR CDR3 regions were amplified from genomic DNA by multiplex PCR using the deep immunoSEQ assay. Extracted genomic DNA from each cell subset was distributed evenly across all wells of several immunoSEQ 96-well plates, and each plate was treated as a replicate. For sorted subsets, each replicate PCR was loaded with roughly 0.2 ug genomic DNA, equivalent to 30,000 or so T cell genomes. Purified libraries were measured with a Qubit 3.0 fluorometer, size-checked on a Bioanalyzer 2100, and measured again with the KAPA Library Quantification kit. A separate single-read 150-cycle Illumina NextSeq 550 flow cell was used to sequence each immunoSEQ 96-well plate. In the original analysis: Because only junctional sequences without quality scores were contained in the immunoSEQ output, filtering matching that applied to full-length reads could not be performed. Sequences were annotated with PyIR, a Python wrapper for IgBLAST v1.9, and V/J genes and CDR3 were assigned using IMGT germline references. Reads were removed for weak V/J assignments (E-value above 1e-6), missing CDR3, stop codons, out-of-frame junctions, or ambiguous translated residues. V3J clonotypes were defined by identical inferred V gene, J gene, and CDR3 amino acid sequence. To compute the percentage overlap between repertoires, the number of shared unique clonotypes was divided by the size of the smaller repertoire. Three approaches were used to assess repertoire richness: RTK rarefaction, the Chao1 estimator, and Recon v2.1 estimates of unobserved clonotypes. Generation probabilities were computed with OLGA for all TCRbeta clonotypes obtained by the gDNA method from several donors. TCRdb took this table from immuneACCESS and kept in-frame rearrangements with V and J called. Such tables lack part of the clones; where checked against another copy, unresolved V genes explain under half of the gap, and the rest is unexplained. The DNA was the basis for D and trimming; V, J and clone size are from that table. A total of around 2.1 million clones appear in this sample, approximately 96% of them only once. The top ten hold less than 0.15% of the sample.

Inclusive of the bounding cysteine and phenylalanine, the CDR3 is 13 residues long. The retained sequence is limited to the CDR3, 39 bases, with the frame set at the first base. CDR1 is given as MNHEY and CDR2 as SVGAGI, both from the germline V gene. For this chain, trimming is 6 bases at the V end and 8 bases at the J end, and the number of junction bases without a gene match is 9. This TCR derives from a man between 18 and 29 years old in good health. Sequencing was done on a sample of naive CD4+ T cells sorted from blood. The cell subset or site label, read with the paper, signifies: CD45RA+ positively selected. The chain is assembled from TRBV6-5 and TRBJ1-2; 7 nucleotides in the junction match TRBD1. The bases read TGTGCCAGCAGCCGACAGGGATGGGGCGGCTACACCTTC. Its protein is CASSRQGWGGYTF.